This TCR beta chain was captured in a study of T cells in localized non-small cell lung cancer. Study-wide results and caveats: Uninvolved adjacent lung had higher T cell clonality than tumor and all other tissues. A single tumor region was sequenced, leaving heterogeneity possible. Adjacent lung exhibited a median of about 56 among the 100 most abundant tumor clones.

The table came from immunoSEQ multiplex PCR; TCRdb's copy has only in-frame clones and leaves some out. This table holds over 1,500 clones, over 20% found once. Note on this clone: The antigen is unknown.

The sequenced sample was normal lung tissue next to the tumor, obtained before any cancer treatment. The sequence was obtained from a man between 40 and 70 years old with stage III lung adenocarcinoma.

The CDR3 spells CASSYFFRAGGNTEAFF. The CDR3 DNA is TGTGCCAGCAGTTACTTTTTTCGGGCAGGGGGGAACACTGAAGCTTTCTTT. The chain employs TRBV6-7 and TRBJ1-1, with TRBD1 matching 7 bases. TRBV6-7 has ORF status, its function being uncertain. This CDR3 spans 17 amino acids. The trim removed 1 base at V and 1 base at J, leaving 9 bases unmatched.